These 9 T cell receptor beta chains were all obtained from the same sample, sequenced in a study of blood T cell repertoires in COVID-19. Assay: immunoSEQ multiplex PCR; the TCRdb copy retains only in-frame clones and omits some. This repertoire shows over 90,000 clones, roughly 89% found once; its top ten account for roughly 2.1%. Sample: peripheral blood. Receptors were obtained from a woman aged 45 to 65 with COVID-19, enrolled during active disease.

This chain uses TRBV7-6 with TRBJ1-2, with no clear D. This CDR3 is built from 17 residues. Deletions cut 3 bases from V and 6 bases from J, with 23 bases between. Germline V lookup: CDR1 SGHVS, CDR2 FNYEAQ. The CDR3 reads CASSFAGGSPLGHGYTF. For the CDR3, the DNA is TGTGCCAGCAGCTTCGCAGGAGGCAGCCCACTGGGCCATGGCTACACCTTC.

V usage is TRBV19 and J usage is TRBJ1-5; possibly TRBD1 for D (5 bases). The germline V gene encodes CDR1 LNHDA and CDR2 SQIVND (reference sequence). Trimming took off 4 bases at V and 2 bases at J, with 9 bases between the two ends. This CDR3 has 14 residues. The CDR3 nucleotides read TGTGCCAGTAGTAACGGCAGGGGCAATCAGCCCCAGCATTTT. Encoded protein: CASSNGRGNQPQHF.

The chain has TRBV15 and TRBJ2-7, with a weak D call TRBD2 (6 bases). V lost 0 bases, J lost 4 bases, and 13 bases lay in between. CDR1 is LNHNV and CDR2 is YYDKDF in the germline V gene (reference sequence). This CDR3 contains 15 residues. CDR3 amino acids: CATSRDAGKRYEQYV. CDR3 nucleotide sequence: TGTGCCACCAGCAGAGATGCGGGGAAACGGTACGAGCAGTACGTC.

This clone has only one observation. V is TRBV6-5 and J is TRBJ2-2; TRBD1 is a possible D gene (6 bases). Germline assignment: CDR1 MNHEY and CDR2 SVGAGI. The CDR3 is 14 residues long. With 0 bases removed from V and 6 bases from J, the gap between germline ends came to 8 bases. CDR3 DNA: TGTGCCAGCAGTTACTCAAGGGGGTCCGGGGAGCTGTTTTTT. Its protein is CASSYSRGSGELFF.

The rearrangement links TRBV2 to TRBJ1-2, with TRBD1 identical over 7 bases. V lost 1 base, J lost 5 bases, and 4 bases stayed unmatched. Germline assignment: CDR1 SNHLY and CDR2 FYNNEI. This CDR3 has 14 amino acids. The CDR3 sequence is CASSEGGRGYGYTF. DNA for the CDR3: TGTGCCAGCAGTGAAGGTGGCAGGGGGTATGGCTACACCTTC.

The V gene is TRBV24-1, the J gene TRBJ2-2; D gene unclear. Germline assignment: CDR1 KGHDR and CDR2 SFDVKD. The V end lost 0 bases, the J end lost 3 bases, and 7 bases lay between the germline ends. This CDR3 has 15 amino acids. The CDR3 DNA is TGTGCCACCAGTGATTTGGGTACTGACACCGGGGAGCTGTTTTTT. Encoded protein: CATSDLGTDTGELFF.

This chain links TRBV15 with TRBJ1-4; a possible D gene is TRBD1 (5 bases). The ends were cut back, 0 bases at V and 7 bases at J, with 21 bases in the middle. This CDR3 contains 18 residues. Germline CDR1 and CDR2: LNHNV and YYDKDF (reference sequence). The CDR3 spells CATSRDGGGGEVGEKLFF. CDR3 coding DNA: TGTGCCACCAGCAGAGATGGGGGAGGAGGGGAGGTCGGTGAAAAACTGTTTTTT. Using reference TRBV15 and TRBJ1-4 for the parts outside the CDR3, the full variable domain is DAMVIQNPRYQVTQFGKPVTLSCSQTLNHNVMYWYQQKSSQAPKLLFHYYDKDFNNEADTPDNFQSRRPNTSFCFLDIRSPGLGDTAMYLCATSRDGGGGEVGEKLFFGSGTQLSVL.

V gene TRBV27 combines with J gene TRBJ1-1, with D uncertain. The CDR3 spans 15 residues. V shed 4 bases and J shed 1 base, with 13 bases lying between them. Germline assignment: CDR1 MNHEY and CDR2 SMNVEV (reference sequence). CDR3 in DNA: TGTGCCAGCAGTTCCACATTCCTCTGGAACACTGAAGCTTTCTTT. Its translation is CASSSTFLWNTEAFF.

The V and J genes are TRBV9 and TRBJ1-2, with D perhaps TRBD1 (6 bases). Trimming took 0 bases from V and 6 from J, leaving 15 bases between them. The CDR3 spans 15 residues. Germline CDR1 reads SGDLS; CDR2 reads YYNGEE. The CDR3 DNA sequence: TGTGCCAGCAGCGTAGGGGGGCTAGGGCTCCATGGCTACACCTTC. It encodes CASSVGGLGLHGYTF.